Here is one TCR beta chain with its context. The CDR3 loop spans 14 amino acids. V lost 7 bases and J lost 1; bases outside the gene matches: 4. Germline lookup yields CDR1 SQVTM and CDR2 ANQGSEA. This sample stems from a study of control samples from healthy donors and cancer patients. The assay was immunoSEQ multiplex PCR, and TCRdb's table has in-frame clones only and misses some. The data hold tens of thousands of clones, with roughly 90% observed a single time. Sequenced: blood. This clonotype was sampled from a woman aged 45 to 65 in good health. The chain couples TRBV29-1 to TRBJ2-2; TRBD2 matches at 9 bases. CDR3 sequence (DNA): TGCAGCGGGACTAGCGAGGAGAACACCGGGGAGCTGTTTTTT. This gives the protein CSGTSEENTGELFF.